This T cell receptor beta chain emerged from a study of T cell clonotyping in hematopoietic cell transplantation. Overall study results and limits: Higher Inverse Simpson Index values in graft donor and pretransplant recipient predicted broader posttransplant TCR diversity.

Trimming pared 4 bases from V and 5 bases from J, leaving 15 bases between. CDR3 length equals 15 residues. Germline V gives CDR1 SGDLS, CDR2 YYNGEE. This clone was detected only a few times. The antigen is not known. The data were produced by immunoSEQ multiplex PCR, yet TCRdb's version contains in-frame clones alone and is incomplete. The table records about 4,400 clones, about three quarters of them present only once. The sample here was PBMCs, taken 100 days after allogeneic stem cell transplant. The gene calls are TRBV9 and TRBJ1-4; D possibly corresponds to TRBD1 (6 bases). This TCR came from a male patient aged 60 to 75 who had an allogeneic stem cell transplant, so the T cells may come from the graft donor. Some clones in this sample may be carry-over from other donors' samples. DNA for the CDR3: TGTGCCAGCAGCACCGGACAGATCAGCAATGAAAAACTGTTTTTT. Translating it yields CASSTGQISNEKLFF. The variable domain in full, completed from reference TRBV9 and TRBJ1-4, reads DSGVTQTPKHLITATGQRVTLRCSPRSGDLSVYWYQQSLDQGLQFLIQYYNGEERAKGNILERFSAQQFPDLHSELNLSSLELGDSALYFCASSTGQISNEKLFFGSGTQLSVL.